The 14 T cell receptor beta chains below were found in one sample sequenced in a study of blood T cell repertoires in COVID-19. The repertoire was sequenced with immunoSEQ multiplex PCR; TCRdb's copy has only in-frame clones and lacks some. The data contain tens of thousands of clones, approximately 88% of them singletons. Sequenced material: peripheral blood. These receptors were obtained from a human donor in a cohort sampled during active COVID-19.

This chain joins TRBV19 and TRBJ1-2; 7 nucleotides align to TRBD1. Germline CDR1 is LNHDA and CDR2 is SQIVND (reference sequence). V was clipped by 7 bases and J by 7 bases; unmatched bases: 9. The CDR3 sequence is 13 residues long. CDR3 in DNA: TGTGCCAGTAATTCCGGACAGGTCGGTGGCTACACCTTC. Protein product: CASNSGQVGGYTF.

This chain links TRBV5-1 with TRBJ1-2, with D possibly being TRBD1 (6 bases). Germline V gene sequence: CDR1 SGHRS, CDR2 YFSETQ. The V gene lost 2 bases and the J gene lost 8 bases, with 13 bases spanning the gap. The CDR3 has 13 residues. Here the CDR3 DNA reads TGCGCCAGCAGCTTTCTGGGGGCGCAAGGCTACACCTTC. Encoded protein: CASSFLGAQGYTF.

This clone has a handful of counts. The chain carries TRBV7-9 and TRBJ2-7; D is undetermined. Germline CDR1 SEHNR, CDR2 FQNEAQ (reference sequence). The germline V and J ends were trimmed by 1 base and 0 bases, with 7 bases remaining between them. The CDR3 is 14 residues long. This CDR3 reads CASSLGQVSYEQYF. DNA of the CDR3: TGTGCCAGCAGCTTAGGCCAGGTCTCCTACGAGCAGTACTTC. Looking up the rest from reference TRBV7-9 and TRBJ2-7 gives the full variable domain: DTGVSQNPRHKITKRGQNVTFRCDPISEHNRLYWYRQTLGQGPEFLTYFQNEAQLEKSRLLSDRFSAERPKGSFSTLEIQRTEQGDSAMYLCASSLGQVSYEQYFGPGTRLTVT.

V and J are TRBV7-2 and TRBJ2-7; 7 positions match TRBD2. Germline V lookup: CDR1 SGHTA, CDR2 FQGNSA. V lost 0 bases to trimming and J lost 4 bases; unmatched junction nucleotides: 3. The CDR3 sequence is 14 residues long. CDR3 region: CASSLAAGEYEQYF. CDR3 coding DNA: TGTGCCAGCAGCTTAGCCGCGGGGGAATACGAGCAGTACTTC.

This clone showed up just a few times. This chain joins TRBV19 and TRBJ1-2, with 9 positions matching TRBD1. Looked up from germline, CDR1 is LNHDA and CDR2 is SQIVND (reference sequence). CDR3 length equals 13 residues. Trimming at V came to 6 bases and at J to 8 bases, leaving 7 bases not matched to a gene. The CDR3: CASSSQGARGYTF. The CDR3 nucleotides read TGTGCCAGTAGCTCACAGGGGGCGAGGGGCTACACCTTC.

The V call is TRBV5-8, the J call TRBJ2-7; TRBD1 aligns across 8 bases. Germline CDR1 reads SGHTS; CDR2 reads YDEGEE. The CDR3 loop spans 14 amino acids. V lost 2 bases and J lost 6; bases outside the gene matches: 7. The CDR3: CASSFSETGVEQYF. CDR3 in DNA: TGTGCCAGCAGCTTCTCGGAGACAGGGGTCGAGCAGTACTTC.

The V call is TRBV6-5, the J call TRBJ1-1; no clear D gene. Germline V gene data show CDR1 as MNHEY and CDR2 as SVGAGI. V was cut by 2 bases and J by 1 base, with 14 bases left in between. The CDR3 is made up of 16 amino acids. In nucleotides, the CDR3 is TGTGCCAGCAGTTACAGGGTTGAGGGAAAGAACACTGAAGCTTTCTTT. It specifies CASSYRVEGKNTEAFF.

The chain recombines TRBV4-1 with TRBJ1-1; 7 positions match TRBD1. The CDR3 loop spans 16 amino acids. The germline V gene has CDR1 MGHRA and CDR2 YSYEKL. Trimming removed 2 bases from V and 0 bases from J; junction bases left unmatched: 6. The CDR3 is CASSQLYRGMNTEAFF. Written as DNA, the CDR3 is TGCGCCAGCAGCCAACTTTACAGGGGAATGAACACTGAAGCTTTCTTT.

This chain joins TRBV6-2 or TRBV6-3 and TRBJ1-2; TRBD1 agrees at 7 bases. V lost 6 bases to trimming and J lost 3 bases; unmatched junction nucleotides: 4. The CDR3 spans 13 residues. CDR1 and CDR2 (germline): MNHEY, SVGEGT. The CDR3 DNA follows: TGTGCCAGCAGCGTGGGACAGTACTATGGCTACACCTTC. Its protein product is CASSVGQYYGYTF.

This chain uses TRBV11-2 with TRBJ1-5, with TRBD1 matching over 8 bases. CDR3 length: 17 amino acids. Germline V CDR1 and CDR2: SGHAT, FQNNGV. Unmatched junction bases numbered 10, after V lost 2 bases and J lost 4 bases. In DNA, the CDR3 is TGTGCCAGCAGCTTATTTAGGATCGGACAGGGTAATCAGCCCCAGCATTTT. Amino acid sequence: CASSLFRIGQGNQPQHF. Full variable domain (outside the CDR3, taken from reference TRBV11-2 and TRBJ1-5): EAGVAQSPRYKIIEKRQSVAFWCNPISGHATLYWYQQILGQGPKLLIQFQNNGVVDDSQLPKDRFSAERLKGVDSTLKIQPAKLEDSAVYLCASSLFRIGQGNQPQHFGDGTRLSIL.

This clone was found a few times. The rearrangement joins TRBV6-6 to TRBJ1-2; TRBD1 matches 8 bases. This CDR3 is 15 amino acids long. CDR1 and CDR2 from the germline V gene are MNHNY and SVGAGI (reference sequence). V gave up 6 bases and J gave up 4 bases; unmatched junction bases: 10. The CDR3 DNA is TGTGCCAGCAGCGGACAGGGTAGGGGGACCTATGGCTACACCTTC. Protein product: CASSGQGRGTYGYTF.

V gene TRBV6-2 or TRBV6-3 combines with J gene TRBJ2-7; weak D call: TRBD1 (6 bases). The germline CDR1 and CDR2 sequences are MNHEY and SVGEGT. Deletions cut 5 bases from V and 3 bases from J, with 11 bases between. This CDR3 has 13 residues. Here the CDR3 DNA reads TGTGCCAGCAGTCCCGGACAGATCTACGAGCAGTACTTC. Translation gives CASSPGQIYEQYF.

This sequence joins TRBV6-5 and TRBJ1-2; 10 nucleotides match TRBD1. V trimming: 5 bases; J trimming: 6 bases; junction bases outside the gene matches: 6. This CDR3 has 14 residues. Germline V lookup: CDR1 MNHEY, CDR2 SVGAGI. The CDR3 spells CASSRGTGEDGYTF. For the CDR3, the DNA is TGTGCCAGCAGTCGAGGGACAGGGGAAGATGGCTACACCTTC.

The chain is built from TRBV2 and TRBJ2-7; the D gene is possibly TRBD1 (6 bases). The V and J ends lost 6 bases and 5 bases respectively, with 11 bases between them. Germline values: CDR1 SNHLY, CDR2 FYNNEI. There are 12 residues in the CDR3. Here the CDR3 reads CASRHPGDEQYF. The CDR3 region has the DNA TGTGCCAGCAGGCACCCAGGGGACGAGCAGTACTTC.